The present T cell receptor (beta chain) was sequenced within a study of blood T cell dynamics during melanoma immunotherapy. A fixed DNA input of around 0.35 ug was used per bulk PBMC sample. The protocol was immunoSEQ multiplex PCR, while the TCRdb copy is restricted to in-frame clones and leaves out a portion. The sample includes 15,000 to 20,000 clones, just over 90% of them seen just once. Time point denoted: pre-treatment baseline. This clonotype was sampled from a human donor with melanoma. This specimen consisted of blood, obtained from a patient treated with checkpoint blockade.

CDR3 nucleotides: TGTGCCAGCAGCTTCCAGGGACAGTCAACCGGAAACACCATATATTTT. Its protein is CASSFQGQSTGNTIYF. V usage is TRBV11-1 and J usage is TRBJ1-3, with TRBD1 identical over 7 bases. CDR1 is SGHAT, CDR2 FQDESV, per germline (reference sequence). The ends lost 3 bases at V and 4 bases at J; junction bases unmatched: 9. This CDR3 comprises 16 residues.